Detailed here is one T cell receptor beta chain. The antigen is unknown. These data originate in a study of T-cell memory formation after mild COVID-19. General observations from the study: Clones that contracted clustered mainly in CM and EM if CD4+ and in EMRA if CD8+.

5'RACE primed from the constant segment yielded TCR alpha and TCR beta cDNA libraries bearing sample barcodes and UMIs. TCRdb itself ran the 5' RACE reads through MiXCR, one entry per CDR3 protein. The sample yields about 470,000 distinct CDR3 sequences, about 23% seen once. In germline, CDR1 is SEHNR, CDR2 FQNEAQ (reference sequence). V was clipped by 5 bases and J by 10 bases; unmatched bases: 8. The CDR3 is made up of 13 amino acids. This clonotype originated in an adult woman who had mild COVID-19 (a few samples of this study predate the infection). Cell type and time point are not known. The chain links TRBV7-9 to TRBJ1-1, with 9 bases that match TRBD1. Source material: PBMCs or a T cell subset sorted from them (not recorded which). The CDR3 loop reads CASSLQGAPAAFF. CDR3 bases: TGTGCCAGCAGCCTACAGGGGGCCCCCGCAGCTTTCTTT. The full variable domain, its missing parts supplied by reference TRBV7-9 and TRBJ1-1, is DTGVSQNPRHKITKRGQNVTFRCDPISEHNRLYWYRQTLGQGPEFLTYFQNEAQLEKSRLLSDRFSAERPKGSFSTLEIQRTEQGDSAMYLCASSLQGAPAAFFGQGTRLTVV.